This TCR beta chain stems from a study of human T cells and chemical hapten exposure. On the study more broadly: Minor pooled library volume differences mainly drove per-sample TCR yield variation. General study findings and limits: Among TCRs, those above 1 in 1000 frequency were unaffected by DPC sensitization.

CDR1 and CDR2 (germline): MGHRA, YSYEKL. The CDR3 covers 14 residues. J gave up 5 bases and V 4 bases, and 6 bases lay outside the gene matches. Ten or more counts support this clonotype. As yet, its antigen is unknown. It was the library that attached unique molecular identifiers to individual cDNA molecules. Per the study methods: A per-sample median of about 95,000 TCRs was observed, with counts ranging from 23,224 to 690,600. TCRdb passed the RACE reads through MiXCR, listing each CDR3 protein once. In this record, the V and J calls reflect TCRdb's handling and not the investigators' own analysis. The sample carries around 130,000 distinct CDR3 sequences, approximately 9.5% recorded once. Time point denoted: healthy volunteer bleed at 2 weeks. Researchers extracted total RNA from unfractionated whole blood.

Sequenced input: whole blood. The sequence came from a male donor in good health. Some clones in this sample may be carry-over from other donors' samples. The rearrangement joins TRBV4-1 to TRBJ1-1, with 8 positions matching TRBD1. DNA for the CDR3: TGCGCCAGCAGCCCCGGACAGGGAACGACTGAAGCTTTCTTT. This sequence encodes CASSPGQGTTEAFF.